Sequencing of this T cell receptor beta chain was carried out in a study of Graves' ophthalmopathy and Graves' hyperthyroidism. Amplified material comprised TCR beta CDR3 regions derived from RNA transcripts. The authors performed first-round RT-PCR with HTBI primers and then a second-round multiplex PCR. TCRdb called the multiplex PCR reads again in MiXCR, with one record for every CDR3 protein. The sample includes 650,000 to 900,000 distinct CDR3 sequences, about 44% of them seen just once. The specimen sequenced was peripheral blood. This sequence was found in an adult man with Graves' ophthalmopathy.

The CDR3 DNA reads as TGTGCCATAGGACAACAGTACTTC. It encodes CAIGQQYF. The V gene is TRBV10-3, the J gene TRBJ2-7, with D perhaps matching TRBD1 (5 bases). This CDR3 comprises 8 residues. Germline CDR1 ENHRY, CDR2 SYGVKD. V dropped 9 bases and J dropped 10 bases, with 7 bases sitting between them.